The 10 T cell receptor beta chains reported below all come from one sample, sequenced in a study of T cell responses to AZD1222 COVID-19 vaccine. Profiling relied on immunoSEQ multiplex PCR, and the TCRdb table lists in-frame clones only, not all of them. In the table there are 150,000 to 200,000 clones, more than 80% of which are singletons. The sample was peripheral blood, taken 28 days after the second dose of the MenACWY control vaccine. Every receptor here comes from an adult who received the MenACWY meningococcal vaccine as a control.

This clone was detected once. This rearrangement joins TRBV11-3 to TRBJ2-7; 8 bases align to TRBD2. CDR1 and CDR2 from the germline V gene are SGHNT and YENEEA. Trimming at V came to 5 bases and at J to 4 bases, leaving 13 bases not matched to a gene. This CDR3 has 16 residues. The CDR3 sequence is CASSPGGLTSVYEQYF. CDR3 bases: TGTGCCAGCAGCCCCGGCGGCTTGACTAGCGTTTACGAGCAGTACTTC.

The DNA for the CDR3 is TGTGCCAGCAGTGAATACGGGGGCCTCAGCTCTGGAAACACCATATATTTT. Translated, it gives CASSEYGGLSSGNTIYF. J is TRBJ1-3 and V is TRBV6-1, with D tentatively TRBD1 (6 bases). This CDR3 spans 17 amino acids. Germline lookup yields CDR1 MNHNS and CDR2 SASEGT. Trimming cost V 2 bases and J 0 bases, with 14 bases left between them.

The CDR3 DNA is TGTGCCAGCAGCTTAACTGGGGGCGCTAGCGGGAGTAGTACGCAGTATTTT. This translates into CASSLTGGASGSSTQYF. The chain couples TRBV7-3 to TRBJ2-3, with TRBD2 matching 10 bases. Germline values: CDR1 SGHTA, CDR2 FQGTGA. The CDR3 consists of 17 residues. With 0 bases clipped from V and 8 bases from J, the junction kept 11 bases outside the gene matches.

The rearrangement links TRBV7-9 to TRBJ1-4, with D unresolved. The CDR3 is 15 amino acids. V shed 0 bases and J shed 4 bases, with 9 bases lying between them. Looked up from germline, CDR1 is SEHNR and CDR2 is FQNEAQ (reference sequence). CDR3 residues: CASSLAIGSNEKLFF. DNA for the CDR3: TGTGCCAGCAGCTTAGCTATAGGGAGTAATGAAAAACTGTTTTTT. Full variable domain (remainder filled in from reference TRBV7-9 and TRBJ1-4): DTGVSQNPRHKITKRGQNVTFRCDPISEHNRLYWYRQTLGQGPEFLTYFQNEAQLEKSRLLSDRFSAERPKGSFSTLEIQRTEQGDSAMYLCASSLAIGSNEKLFFGSGTQLSVL.

The genes are TRBV3-1 (or the pseudogene TRBV3-2) and TRBJ2-2, with 9 bases matching TRBD2. The CDR3 runs 17 residues. The germline CDR1 and CDR2 sequences are LGHDT and YNNKEL (reference sequence). V was pared by 1 base and J by 2 bases, with 5 bases of the junction left unmatched. The CDR3 region is CASSQVRLAVNTGELFF. CDR3 sequence (DNA): TGTGCCAGCAGCCAAGTCCGACTAGCGGTAAACACCGGGGAGCTGTTTTTT.

The chain is built from TRBV5-4 and TRBJ2-7; D unclear. The length of the CDR3 is 14 residues. The V end was cut by 0 bases, the J end by 0 bases, with 7 bases between. Germline CDR1 is SGHNT and CDR2 is YYREEE (reference sequence). CDR3 DNA sequence: TGTGCCAGCAGCTTGGGACGGGCCTCCTACGAGCAGTACTTC. As protein: CASSLGRASYEQYF. Variable domain in full (rest from reference TRBV5-4 and TRBJ2-7): ETGVTQSPTHLIKTRGQQVTLRCSSQSGHNTVSWYQQALGQGPQFIFQYYREEENGRGNFPPRFSGLQFPNYSSELNVNALELDDSALYLCASSLGRASYEQYFGPGTRLTVT.

This clone was detected once. V gene TRBV6-5 combines with J gene TRBJ2-3; D is undetermined. The CDR3 sequence is 15 residues long. The V end lost 6 bases, the J end lost 4 bases, and 17 bases lay between the germline ends. Per the germline V gene, CDR1 is MNHEY and CDR2 is SVGAGI. The CDR3 DNA is TGTGCCAGCAGCCCGGCCTCCGCGTTCCCAGATACGCAGTATTTT. Its translation is CASSPASAFPDTQYF.

CDR3 amino acids: CATSDWGLAGYNEQFF. As DNA, the CDR3 is TGTGCCACCAGTGATTGGGGCCTAGCGGGGTACAATGAGCAGTTCTTC. This chain links TRBV24-1 with TRBJ2-1, with TRBD2 matching over 9 bases. Germline trimming cut 2 bases from V and 4 bases from J; bases unmatched to any gene: 5. Germline V CDR1 and CDR2: KGHDR, SFDVKD. This CDR3 contains 16 residues.

The rearrangement uses TRBV6-5 and TRBJ1-5; 7 bases align to TRBD1. The CDR3 loop spans 15 amino acids. The germline V gene encodes CDR1 MNHEY and CDR2 SVGAGI. V was clipped by 2 bases and J by 7 bases; unmatched bases: 8. The CDR3 reads CASSYLRGGEQPQHF. In DNA, the CDR3 is TGTGCCAGCAGTTACCTTCGAGGGGGCGAACAGCCCCAGCATTTT.

V is TRBV14 and J is TRBJ2-7; 9 bases line up with TRBD2. Germline trimming cut 4 bases from V and 2 bases from J; bases unmatched to any gene: 3. The CDR3 runs to 14 residues. Looked up from germline, CDR1 is SGHDN and CDR2 is FVKESK. CDR3 region: CASSLIAGAYEQYF. CDR3 sequence (DNA): TGTGCCAGCAGCCTTATAGCGGGAGCCTACGAGCAGTACTTC.